This record looks at one T cell receptor beta chain sequence and its context. The antigen remains unidentified. Primers included in the PCR were 60 Vbeta and 13 Jbeta primers. The data were produced by immunoSEQ multiplex PCR, yet TCRdb's version contains in-frame clones alone and is incomplete. Of some 200,000 clones listed, around 80% are singletons. These data originate in a study of cytomegalovirus exposure and HLA in healthy donors. Study conclusions and caveats: In a later analysis, TCR beta V- and J-gene trimming showed a link to a missense DCLRE1C variant.

Healthy bone marrow donors supplied every sample. The CDR3 totals 16 residues. V dropped 4 bases and J dropped 5; count of bases not matched to a gene: 5. Germline V gene data show CDR1 as SGHRS and CDR2 as YFSETQ. Sequenced material: PBMCs. The source of this sequence is a woman aged 55-69 years in good health and CMV-seropositive. V gene TRBV5-1 combines with J gene TRBJ2-5, with TRBD2 identical over 16 bases. The CDR3 is CASSMGLAGGPETQYF. CDR3 nucleotide sequence: TGCGCCAGCAGCATGGGACTAGCGGGAGGGCCTGAGACCCAGTACTTC.